The 29 T cell receptor beta chains reported below all come from one sample, sequenced in a study of early T cells in non-severe SARS-CoV-2 infection. TCRdb reanalysed the 5' RACE reads using MiXCR and keeps one entry per CDR3 protein. The table has around 80,000 distinct CDR3 sequences, about an eighth seen once. What was sequenced was whole blood. The receptors derive from an adult who was a healthcare worker with PCR-confirmed SARS-CoV-2 infection or an uninfected control (not recorded which).

This clonotype has at least ten counts. The chain couples TRBV4-1 to TRBJ1-1; D remains ambiguous. V was clipped by 2 bases and J by 8 bases, with 6 bases between them. Germline lookup yields CDR1 MGHRA and CDR2 YSYEKL. The CDR3 has 11 residues. The CDR3 region has the DNA TGCGCCAGCAGCCAATCGGAGGAAGCTTTCTTT. Protein: CASSQSEEAFF.

The chain links TRBV14 to TRBJ1-1; 8 nucleotides align to TRBD1. With V trimmed by 5 bases and J by 5 bases, 10 bases remained unmatched. This CDR3 comprises 15 residues. Germline CDR1 reads SGHDN; CDR2 reads FVKESK. The CDR3 coding sequence is TGTGCCAGCAGCGATCAACGTAGACAGGGGACTGAAGCTTTCTTT. It yields the protein CASSDQRRQGTEAFF.

This chain uses TRBV7-2 with TRBJ1-1; 9 bases line up with TRBD1. The CDR3 runs 13 residues. CDR1 and CDR2 (germline): SGHTA, FQGNSA. V gave up 4 bases and J gave up 11 bases; unmatched junction bases: 8. CDR3 nucleotides: TGTGCCAGCAGCTCGGGACAGGGATTCCGGGCTTTCTTT. The encoded protein is CASSSGQGFRAFF.

The chain joins TRBV9 to TRBJ2-1; D is undetermined. The germline CDR1 and CDR2 sequences are SGDLS and YYNGEE. Trimming removed 3 bases from V and 5 bases from J, with 3 bases in between. The CDR3 loop spans 11 amino acids. The chain's CDR3 is CASSDNNEQFF. The CDR3 coding sequence is TGTGCCAGCAGCGATAACAATGAGCAGTTCTTC.

This clonotype was counted many times. The chain uses TRBV12-3 or TRBV12-4 and TRBJ2-2, with TRBD2 matching over 9 bases. The V segment lost 2 bases and the J segment 5 bases; nucleotides outside the gene matches: 3. This CDR3 is 15 amino acids long. In DNA form, the CDR3 reads TGTGCCAGCAGTTTACCCCTAGCGGGAACCGGGGAGCTGTTTTTT. Translating gives CASSLPLAGTGELFF.

This clonotype was seen ten or more times. The chain uses TRBV5-1 and TRBJ2-5, with 9 bases fitting TRBD2. Germline values: CDR1 SGHRS, CDR2 YFSETQ. The CDR3 consists of 16 residues. The trim removed 0 bases at V and 5 bases at J, leaving 8 bases unmatched. CDR3 coding DNA: TGCGCCAGCAGCTTGGAGGTGCGGGAGGGCCAGGAGACCCAGTACTTC. As protein: CASSLEVREGQETQYF.

Ten or more counts support this clonotype. J is TRBJ1-2 and V is TRBV29-1, with 12 positions matching TRBD1. This CDR3 comprises 13 residues. The germline CDR1 and CDR2 sequences are SQVTM and ANQGSEA. V was pared by 6 bases and J by 7 bases, with 6 bases of the junction left unmatched. CDR3 in amino acids: CSVLGQGALGYTF. CDR3 DNA sequence: TGCAGCGTCCTGGGACAGGGGGCGCTTGGCTACACCTTC.

The chain has TRBV11-2 and TRBJ2-3; unclear D gene. CDR1 is SGHAT, CDR2 FQNNGV, per germline. The CDR3 is 12 amino acids. V lost 5 bases and J 14 bases, leaving 17 bases between the germline ends. CDR3 sequence (DNA): TGTGCCAGCAGCGGGCTAGAACCTCAAGCGTATTTT. Its translation: CASSGLEPQAYF.

This clonotype was found a few times. The J gene is TRBJ2-5, the V gene TRBV7-9; 7 nucleotides line up with TRBD1. The CDR3 is 15 residues long. Germline CDR1 SEHNR, CDR2 FQNEAQ (reference sequence). CDR3 coding DNA: TGTGCTAGTGCGAGGGGGCTTTGGGCAGAAGAGACCCAGTACTTC. Translation: CASARGLWAEETQYF.

This clonotype was detected a few times. J is TRBJ1-6 and V is TRBV27; D not certain. CDR3 length: 16 residues. Germline values: CDR1 MNHEY, CDR2 SMNVEV (reference sequence). Trimming cost V 6 bases and J 0 bases, with 12 bases left between them. The CDR3 spells CASSRIGSSYNSPLHF. CDR3 in DNA: TGTGCCAGCAGCCGTATTGGGAGCTCCTATAATTCACCCCTCCACTTT.

This clonotype was detected a few times. This chain links TRBV27 with TRBJ2-1; 10 positions match TRBD2. With 10 bases clipped from V and 4 bases from J, the junction kept 10 bases outside the gene matches. CDR1 is MNHEY, CDR2 SMNVEV, per germline (reference sequence). The length of the CDR3 is 15 residues. In DNA, the CDR3 is TGTGCCACCTACAAACTAGCGGGAAGGTACAATGAGCAGTTCTTC. Protein: CATYKLAGRYNEQFF.

This clonotype was counted at least ten times. The DNA of the CDR3 is TGTGCCAGCAGTTTATCGCTGACAGGGGCCGAGACCCAGTACTTC. Protein: CASSLSLTGAETQYF. The chain recombines TRBV27 with TRBJ2-5; 8 bases fit TRBD1. The germline V gene has CDR1 MNHEY and CDR2 SMNVEV (reference sequence). After removal of 0 bases from V and 5 bases from J, the junction contained 5 bases not matched to a gene. The CDR3 spans 15 residues.

V and J are TRBV4-1 and TRBJ2-7; 7 bases match TRBD1. J gave up 1 base and V 1 base, and 7 bases lay outside the gene matches. The CDR3 consists of 16 residues. Germline CDR1 and CDR2: MGHRA and YSYEKL. In nucleotides, the CDR3 is TGCGCCAGCAGCCAAGGACCCGGGACAGCTTCCTACGAGCAGTACTTC. This sequence encodes CASSQGPGTASYEQYF.

The chain recombines TRBV19 with TRBJ1-5; D unclear. V shed 9 bases and J shed 4 bases, with 13 bases lying between them. The CDR3 is 13 amino acids. CDR1 LNHDA and CDR2 SQIVND come from the germline V gene (reference sequence). This chain's CDR3 is CARVREDNQPQHF. Here the CDR3 DNA reads TGTGCCAGGGTCCGGGAGGATAATCAGCCCCAGCATTTT. Drawing the rest from reference TRBV19 and TRBJ1-5, the complete variable domain is DGGITQSPKYLFRKEGQNVTLSCEQNLNHDAMYWYRQDPGQGLRLIYYSQIVNDFQKGDIAEGYSVSREKKESFPLTVTSAQKNPTAFYLCARVREDNQPQHFGDGTRLSIL.

This clonotype was found many times. The V call is TRBV7-8, the J call TRBJ1-1, with unresolved D. Germline CDR1 is SGHVS and CDR2 is FQNEAQ. Trimming stripped 5 bases from V and 1 base from J, with 14 bases between. The CDR3 extends over 15 amino acids. CDR3 residues: CASSPWEGTNTEAFF. CDR3 nucleotide sequence: TGTGCCAGCAGCCCGTGGGAGGGAACGAACACTGAAGCTTTCTTT.

Notes on this clonotype: Given a much more abundant clone one base away, this may be a read error. The gene calls are TRBV28 and TRBJ1-4, with a possible D match to TRBD1 (6 bases). V was pared by 6 bases and J by 7 bases, with 12 bases between. Germline V gene sequence: CDR1 MDHEN, CDR2 SYDVKM. The CDR3 consists of 13 residues. Here the CDR3 DNA reads TGTGCCAGCAGCCGACAGGACGGTGAAAAACTGTTTTTT. As protein: CASSRQDGEKLFF. The full variable domain, in which reference TRBV28 and TRBJ1-4 provide the parts outside the CDR3, is DVKVTQSSRYLVKRTGEKVFLECVQDMDHENMFWYRQDPGLGLRLIYFSYDVKMKEKGDIPEGYSVSREKKERFSLILESASTNQTSMYLCASSRQDGEKLFFGSGTQLSVL.

In this sample, this clonotype turned up a few times. V gene TRBV29-1 combines with J gene TRBJ2-1; 8 positions agree with TRBD2. The V and J ends lost 5 bases and 8 bases, in that order; junction bases with no gene match: 8. In germline, CDR1 is SQVTM, CDR2 ANQGSEA. CDR3 size: 13 residues. The CDR3 here is CSVRAGDFHEQFF. The CDR3 nucleotides read TGCAGCGTTCGAGCGGGAGATTTCCATGAGCAGTTCTTC.

The genes are TRBV9 and TRBJ2-1; D assignment may be TRBD1 or TRBD2 (5 bases each). Germline V CDR1 and CDR2: SGDLS, YYNGEE. The V and J ends lost 0 bases and 6 bases respectively, with 16 bases between them. The CDR3 consists of 16 residues. The CDR3 DNA reads as TGTGCCAGCAGCGTAGGAGGGGACCCCTGGTTCAATGAGCAGTTCTTC. Protein product: CASSVGGDPWFNEQFF.

This clonotype occurred many times. J is TRBJ1-5 and V is TRBV2, with 8 bases fitting TRBD1. V lost 6 bases, J lost 0 bases, and 10 bases stayed unmatched. The CDR3 is made up of 17 amino acids. Germline V CDR1 and CDR2: SNHLY, FYNNEI. This CDR3 is CASRRDRSSYSNQPQHF. The CDR3 coding sequence is TGTGCCAGCAGACGGGACAGGTCATCTTATAGCAATCAGCCCCAGCATTTT.

The chain employs TRBV12-3 or TRBV12-4 and TRBJ1-5; 7 bases fit TRBD1. Trimming at V came to 10 bases and at J to 4 bases, leaving 13 bases not matched to a gene. CDR3 size: 15 residues. CDR3 sequence (DNA): TGTGCCACCATGAGGGAGGGACAGCTGAATCAGCCCCAGCATTTT. This encodes CATMREGQLNQPQHF.

This chain links TRBV29-1 with TRBJ2-3; 7 bases fit TRBD1. This CDR3 is 21 amino acids long. CDR1 is SQVTM and CDR2 is ANQGSEA in the germline V gene. J gave up 0 bases and V 2 bases, and 23 bases lay outside the gene matches. In nucleotides, the CDR3 is TGCAGCGTTGAACACCCACAGGGGAAGAAAGGTCGGGTCTCTAGCACAGATACGCAGTATTTT. It yields the protein CSVEHPQGKKGRVSSTDTQYF.

As concerns this clonotype: At one end, the junction sequence differs from germline, possibly due to a read error. The J gene is TRBJ2-3, the V gene TRBV5-4, with 9 bases fitting TRBD2. This CDR3 region has 15 residues. The germline CDR1 and CDR2 sequences are SGHNT and YYREEE (reference sequence). The DNA of the CDR3 is TGTGCCAGCAGGGAATTAGCGGGAGAGGGTGATACGCAGTTTTTT. Its protein product is CASRELAGEGDTQFF.

The chain joins TRBV11-2 to TRBJ1-5; D uncertain. Trimming shortened V by 3 bases and J by 0 bases, and 6 bases separated the two germline ends. Germline lookup yields CDR1 SGHAT and CDR2 FQNNGV. This CDR3 has 14 amino acids. CDR3 amino acids: CASSLGYSNQPQHF. Written as DNA, the CDR3 is TGTGCCAGCAGCTTGGGTTATAGCAATCAGCCCCAGCATTTT.

Ten or more counts support this clonotype. The rearrangement links TRBV20-1 to TRBJ1-2, with 9 bases matching TRBD1. Germline V lookup: CDR1 DFQATT, CDR2 SNEGSKA (reference sequence). The trim removed 1 base at V and 6 bases at J, leaving 3 bases unmatched. This CDR3 has 13 amino acids. CDR3 bases: TGCAGTGCTAGAGGGGGACAGGGAGATGGCTACACCTTC. Translated: CSARGGQGDGYTF.

The V call is TRBV5-1, the J call TRBJ2-1; 8 bases match TRBD2. V was clipped by 4 bases and J by 4 bases; unmatched bases: 7. The CDR3 contains 15 residues. CDR1 and CDR2 from the germline V gene are SGHRS and YFSETQ. CDR3 region: CASSPTSGNYNEQFF. Written as DNA, the CDR3 is TGCGCCAGCAGCCCCACTAGCGGAAATTACAATGAGCAGTTCTTC.

A few counts support this clonotype. The chain combines TRBV15 with TRBJ2-2, with 7 bases identical to TRBD1. V was pared by 5 bases and J by 6 bases, with 9 bases of the junction left unmatched. CDR1 and CDR2 from the germline V gene are LNHNV and YYDKDF (reference sequence). The CDR3 extends over 15 amino acids. CDR3 nucleotides: TGTGCCACCAGCTCCTCGGACAGGTTCGCCGGGGAGCTGTTTTTT. It is translated as CATSSSDRFAGELFF.

This clonotype has at least ten counts. V gene TRBV6-6 combines with J gene TRBJ1-5; weak D call: TRBD1 (6 bases). This CDR3 comprises 15 residues. Between the trimmed V and J ends, which lost 2 bases and 2 bases, there was a span of 10 bases. Germline CDR1 and CDR2: MNHNY and SVGAGI (reference sequence). The CDR3 DNA follows: TGTGCCAGCAGTTACGTGGGGGCTGGCAATCAGCCCCAGCATTTT. Translating it yields CASSYVGAGNQPQHF.

This clonotype was detected many times. The J gene is TRBJ2-7, the V gene TRBV7-3, with TRBD1 identical over 8 bases. In germline, CDR1 is SGHTA, CDR2 FQGTGA. This CDR3 is 14 amino acids long. J was trimmed by 5 bases and V by 4 bases; bases with no gene match: 7. CDR3 amino acids: CASSSRQGADEQYF. The CDR3 DNA reads TGTGCCAGCAGCTCGCGCCAGGGGGCAGACGAGCAGTACTTC.

The chain employs TRBV28 and TRBJ2-7, with TRBD2 identical over 10 bases. The CDR3 has 14 amino acids. The V gene's germline CDR1 is MDHEN and CDR2 SYDVKM. The V and J ends lost 7 bases and 4 bases, in that order; junction bases with no gene match: 7. The CDR3 here is CASMWTSGGYEQYF. CDR3 coding DNA: TGTGCCAGCATGTGGACTAGCGGTGGTTACGAGCAGTACTTC.